The text below deals with one TCR beta chain. CDR3 length: 15 residues. Germline CDR1 reads KGHSH; CDR2 reads LQKENI. The V gene end was trimmed by 3 bases and the J gene end by 8 bases; junction bases not matched to a gene: 9. Libraries were prepared by immunoSEQ multiplex PCR; TCRdb keeps only in-frame clonotypes and omits some of them. In the table there are some 260,000 clones, over 75% of which are singletons. The data were taken from a study of blood T cell repertoires in COVID-19. The sequence derives from a woman aged 25 to 39 with acute or convalescent COVID-19. V usage is TRBV18 and J usage is TRBJ2-1; 8 bases line up with TRBD2. The source material was peripheral blood. CDR3 residues: CASSPSRGRYHEQFF. DNA of the CDR3: TGTGCCAGCTCACCGTCCCGCGGGAGGTACCATGAGCAGTTCTTC.